This is a list of T cell receptor beta chains from one sample in a study of T cells after yellow fever vaccination. Each CDR3 protein gets one entry after TCRdb re-called the 5' RACE reads with MiXCR. The table records some 390,000 distinct CDR3 sequences, about 17% of them present only once. This specimen was PBMCs, taken before the yellow fever booster vaccination. All receptors come from a man younger than 35 who received the YFV17D yellow fever vaccine. The CDR3 runs from the conserved cysteine through the conserved F or W. Fields, in order: D gene, J gene, clone size, V gene, CDR3 protein, CDR3 DNA. A D gene is named only where the DNA matches it firmly. Only some rows state a clone size, as once, few, many or a class for expanded clones.

d_call: .
j_call: TRBJ1-4
clone_size: .
v_call: TRBV20-1
cdr3_aa: CSARGFSSEKLFF
cdr3_nt: TGCAGTGCTAGGGGATTTTCAAGTGAAAAACTGTTTTTT

d_call: .
j_call: TRBJ2-3
clone_size: few
v_call: TRBV7-2
cdr3_aa: CASSPWAGRTGTQYF
cdr3_nt: TGTGCCAGCAGCCCATGGGCGGGGAGGACGGGCACGCAGTATTTT

d_call: .
j_call: TRBJ2-5
clone_size: .
v_call: TRBV29-1
cdr3_aa: CSVVAALGETQYF
cdr3_nt: TGCAGCGTTGTAGCGGCCCTGGGGGAGACCCAGTACTTC

d_call: .
j_call: TRBJ1-3
clone_size: .
v_call: TRBV9
cdr3_aa: CASSPPNTGNTIYF
cdr3_nt: TGTGCCAGCAGTCCCCCGAACACTGGAAACACCATATATTTT

d_call: .
j_call: TRBJ2-2
clone_size: few
v_call: TRBV18
cdr3_aa: CASSPADTGELFF
cdr3_nt: TGTGCCAGCTCACCAGCGGACACCGGGGAGCTGTTTTTT

d_call: .
j_call: TRBJ2-3
clone_size: many
v_call: TRBV6-4
cdr3_aa: CASSEGRSTDTQYF
cdr3_nt: TGTGCCAGCAGTGAGGGGCGGAGCACAGATACGCAGTATTTT

d_call: TRBD1
j_call: TRBJ1-2
clone_size: few
v_call: TRBV5-1
cdr3_aa: CASSLTGGDGYTF
cdr3_nt: TGCGCCAGCAGCTTGACAGGGGGCGATGGCTACACCTTC

d_call: .
j_call: TRBJ1-5
clone_size: few
v_call: TRBV15
cdr3_aa: CATSRDSWTVGRLGQPQHF
cdr3_nt: TGTGCCACCAGCAGAGATAGTTGGACCGTTGGCCGATTAGGTCAGCCCCAGCATTTT

d_call: TRBD2
j_call: TRBJ2-4
clone_size: few
v_call: TRBV3-1
cdr3_aa: CASSHGGDGGPKNIQYF
cdr3_nt: TGTGCCAGCAGCCATGGGGGGGATGGGGGACCGAAAAACATTCAGTACTTC

d_call: TRBD1
j_call: TRBJ2-7
clone_size: few
v_call: TRBV10-3
cdr3_aa: CAISESDRVNADEQYF
cdr3_nt: TGTGCCATCAGTGAGAGCGACAGGGTTAATGCTGACGAGCAGTACTTC

d_call: .
j_call: TRBJ2-5
clone_size: many
v_call: TRBV21-1
cdr3_aa: CASSKEYRGQGSQETQYF
cdr3_nt: TGTGCCAGCAGCAAAGAGTATAGAGGACAGGGATCCCAAGAGACCCAGTACTTC

d_call: TRBD1
j_call: TRBJ1-5
clone_size: few
v_call: TRBV20-1
cdr3_aa: CSASCDGQDNQPQHF
cdr3_nt: TGCAGTGCTAGTTGTGATGGACAGGACAATCAGCCCCAGCATTTT

d_call: .
j_call: TRBJ2-3
clone_size: .
v_call: TRBV10-3
cdr3_aa: CAISESVAGATDTQYF
cdr3_nt: TGTGCCATTAGTGAGTCCGTTGCGGGGGCCACAGATACGCAGTATTTT

d_call: .
j_call: TRBJ2-5
clone_size: few
v_call: TRBV20-1
cdr3_aa: CSAHPFSETQYF
cdr3_nt: TGCAGTGCGCACCCTTTCTCCGAGACCCAGTACTTC

d_call: TRBD1
j_call: TRBJ1-5
clone_size: .
v_call: TRBV11-2
cdr3_aa: CASSLDIAGGQPQHF
cdr3_nt: TGTGCCAGCAGCTTAGATATAGCAGGGGGTCAGCCCCAGCATTTT

d_call: .
j_call: TRBJ1-1
clone_size: .
v_call: TRBV9
cdr3_aa: CASSVMSGSGTEAFF
cdr3_nt: TGTGCCAGCAGCGTTATGTCAGGGAGCGGCACTGAAGCTTTCTTT

d_call: .
j_call: TRBJ1-2
clone_size: .
v_call: TRBV12-3/TRBV12-4
cdr3_aa: CASRRVNTYGYTF
cdr3_nt: TGTGCCAGCAGAAGGGTGAACACCTATGGCTACACCTTC

d_call: TRBD2
j_call: TRBJ2-5
clone_size: few
v_call: TRBV6-5
cdr3_aa: CASSYSPGLGQTQYF
cdr3_nt: TGTGCCAGCAGTTATTCACCGGGACTAGGGCAGACCCAGTACTTC

d_call: .
j_call: TRBJ1-5
clone_size: few
v_call: TRBV6-2/TRBV6-3
cdr3_aa: CASSYYRVNQPQHF
cdr3_nt: TGTGCCAGCAGTTACTACAGGGTCAATCAGCCCCAGCATTTT

d_call: .
j_call: TRBJ1-2
clone_size: .
v_call: TRBV7-9
cdr3_aa: CASSVIPRPMGGYGYTF
cdr3_nt: TGTGCCAGCAGCGTAATTCCCCGGCCGATGGGGGGCTATGGCTACACCTTC

d_call: .
j_call: TRBJ2-3
clone_size: .
v_call: TRBV4-1
cdr3_aa: CASSLGGGAVMDTQYF
cdr3_nt: TGCGCCAGCAGCCTCGGCGGGGGCGCCGTCATGGATACGCAGTATTTT

d_call: .
j_call: TRBJ2-3
clone_size: .
v_call: TRBV5-1
cdr3_aa: CASSLGHSVDTQYF
cdr3_nt: TGCGCCAGCTCTCTTGGACACTCAGTTGATACGCAGTATTTT

d_call: .
j_call: TRBJ2-2
clone_size: .
v_call: TRBV10-3
cdr3_aa: CAISDREPGELFF
cdr3_nt: TGTGCCATCAGTGACAGGGAACCCGGGGAGCTGTTTTTT

d_call: .
j_call: TRBJ2-1
clone_size: many
v_call: TRBV4-3
cdr3_aa: CASSQENGSPFF
cdr3_nt: TGCGCCAGCAGCCAAGAAAACGGGTCCCCGTTCTTC

d_call: TRBD2
j_call: TRBJ2-4
clone_size: few
v_call: TRBV5-1
cdr3_aa: CASSPGLGANIQYF
cdr3_nt: TGCGCCAGCAGCCCAGGACTAGGTGCGAACATTCAGTACTTC

d_call: .
j_call: TRBJ1-3
clone_size: few
v_call: TRBV6-5
cdr3_aa: CASSYSPASGNTIYF
cdr3_nt: TGTGCCAGCAGTTACTCCCCAGCCTCTGGAAACACCATATATTTT

d_call: TRBD1
j_call: TRBJ1-2
clone_size: .
v_call: TRBV5-1
cdr3_aa: CASSWDRVEYGYTF
cdr3_nt: TGCGCCAGCAGCTGGGACAGGGTGGAATATGGCTACACCTTC

d_call: TRBD1
j_call: TRBJ2-3
clone_size: .
v_call: TRBV10-3
cdr3_aa: CAIRDRGADTQYF
cdr3_nt: TGTGCCATTCGGGACAGGGGTGCAGATACGCAGTATTTT

d_call: .
j_call: TRBJ2-5
clone_size: many
v_call: TRBV7-2
cdr3_aa: CASSFSREETQYF
cdr3_nt: TGTGCCAGCAGCTTCAGCCGTGAAGAGACCCAGTACTTC

d_call: TRBD2
j_call: TRBJ2-4
clone_size: few
v_call: TRBV6-5
cdr3_aa: CASSYSWQGGSKNIQYF
cdr3_nt: TGTGCCAGCAGTTACTCGTGGCAGGGAGGGTCCAAAAACATTCAGTACTTC

d_call: .
j_call: TRBJ1-1
clone_size: .
v_call: TRBV11-2
cdr3_aa: CASSFQGSEAFF
cdr3_nt: TGTGCCAGCAGCTTTCAGGGGAGTGAAGCTTTCTTT

d_call: .
j_call: TRBJ1-2
clone_size: few
v_call: TRBV20-1
cdr3_aa: CSASRPEQGGYGYTF
cdr3_nt: TGCAGTGCTAGTCGGCCCGAACAGGGCGGCTATGGCTACACCTTC

d_call: .
j_call: TRBJ2-2
clone_size: .
v_call: TRBV6-6
cdr3_aa: CASSYNGGELFF
cdr3_nt: TGTGCCAGCAGTTACAACGGCGGGGAGCTGTTTTTT

d_call: .
j_call: TRBJ2-3
clone_size: many
v_call: TRBV12-3/TRBV12-4
cdr3_aa: CASTLWLPTDTQYF
cdr3_nt: TGTGCCAGCACCCTATGGCTCCCGACAGATACGCAGTATTTT

d_call: .
j_call: TRBJ2-2
clone_size: few
v_call: TRBV7-9
cdr3_aa: CASSTDSNTGELFF
cdr3_nt: TGTGCCAGCAGCACTGACAGTAACACCGGGGAGCTGTTTTTT

d_call: .
j_call: TRBJ1-5
clone_size: .
v_call: TRBV2
cdr3_aa: CASSPPTKLSNQPQHF
cdr3_nt: TGTGCCAGCAGTCCCCCGACTAAGCTTAGCAATCAGCCCCAGCATTTT

d_call: .
j_call: TRBJ2-7
clone_size: .
v_call: TRBV28
cdr3_aa: CASRTGTIYEQYF
cdr3_nt: TGTGCCAGCCGAACAGGGACCATCTACGAGCAGTACTTC

d_call: .
j_call: TRBJ2-1
clone_size: few
v_call: TRBV6-2/TRBV6-3
cdr3_aa: CASAGSYNEQFF
cdr3_nt: TGTGCCAGCGCGGGTTCCTACAATGAGCAGTTCTTC

d_call: .
j_call: TRBJ1-2
clone_size: .
v_call: TRBV5-5
cdr3_aa: CASSFRGGANYGYTF
cdr3_nt: TGTGCCAGCAGCTTCCGTGGAGGGGCGAACTATGGCTACACCTTC

d_call: TRBD2
j_call: TRBJ2-2
clone_size: .
v_call: TRBV5-4
cdr3_aa: CASSLRRLAGNTGELFF
cdr3_nt: TGTGCCAGCAGCTTGCGCCGGCTAGCGGGGAACACCGGGGAGCTGTTTTTT

d_call: .
j_call: TRBJ1-1
clone_size: .
v_call: TRBV5-1
cdr3_aa: CASSPMVENTEAFF
cdr3_nt: TGCGCCAGCAGCCCCATGGTTGAGAACACTGAAGCTTTCTTT

d_call: TRBD1
j_call: TRBJ1-2
clone_size: .
v_call: TRBV6-5
cdr3_aa: CASSYKGRGTLNYGYTF
cdr3_nt: TGTGCCAGCAGTTACAAAGGCAGGGGGACCCTTAACTATGGCTACACCTTC

d_call: .
j_call: TRBJ2-3
clone_size: few
v_call: TRBV15
cdr3_aa: CATSRDRTDTQYF
cdr3_nt: TGTGCCACCAGCAGAGATAGAACAGATACGCAGTATTTT

d_call: TRBD2
j_call: TRBJ2-1
clone_size: few
v_call: TRBV14
cdr3_aa: CASSRGLAYNEQFF
cdr3_nt: TGTGCCAGCAGCCGAGGACTAGCTTACAATGAGCAGTTCTTC

d_call: .
j_call: TRBJ2-7
clone_size: .
v_call: TRBV13
cdr3_aa: CASSRFGGAGHEQYF
cdr3_nt: TGTGCCAGCAGCCGGTTCGGGGGCGCAGGCCACGAGCAGTACTTC

d_call: .
j_call: TRBJ2-3
clone_size: many
v_call: TRBV7-3
cdr3_aa: CASSPRWGPGTQYF
cdr3_nt: TGTGCCAGCAGCCCCAGGTGGGGGCCTGGTACGCAGTATTTT

d_call: .
j_call: TRBJ2-3
clone_size: .
v_call: TRBV21-1
cdr3_aa: CASISKSPDTQYF
cdr3_nt: TGTGCCAGCATCTCTAAATCACCAGATACGCAGTATTTT

d_call: TRBD2
j_call: TRBJ2-5
clone_size: few
v_call: TRBV7-9
cdr3_aa: CASSLDVGLAGSETQYF
cdr3_nt: TGTGCCAGCAGCTTAGATGTTGGGCTAGCGGGATCAGAGACCCAGTACTTC

d_call: .
j_call: TRBJ2-7
clone_size: few
v_call: TRBV18
cdr3_aa: CASSPGSGISYEQYF
cdr3_nt: TGTGCCAGCTCACCGGGATCAGGGATCTCCTACGAGCAGTACTTC

d_call: .
j_call: TRBJ2-1
clone_size: .
v_call: TRBV24-1
cdr3_aa: CATSNARVGTDYNEQFF
cdr3_nt: TGTGCCACGTCAAATGCCAGGGTAGGGACTGACTACAATGAGCAGTTCTTC

d_call: .
j_call: TRBJ2-3
clone_size: .
v_call: TRBV7-2
cdr3_aa: CASSAWSTDTQYF
cdr3_nt: TGTGCCAGCAGCGCCTGGAGCACAGATACGCAGTATTTT

d_call: .
j_call: TRBJ2-7
clone_size: few
v_call: TRBV6-2/TRBV6-3
cdr3_aa: CASSSTRKGIYEQYF
cdr3_nt: TGTGCCAGCAGCTCGACTAGGAAGGGGATCTACGAGCAGTACTTC

d_call: .
j_call: TRBJ2-1
clone_size: .
v_call: TRBV11-3
cdr3_aa: CASSLAQINEQFF
cdr3_nt: TGTGCCAGCAGCTTAGCTCAGATCAATGAGCAGTTCTTC

d_call: .
j_call: TRBJ1-1
clone_size: .
v_call: TRBV7-9
cdr3_aa: CASSPSLDTNTEAFF
cdr3_nt: TGTGCCAGCAGCCCCTCCCTCGACACGAACACTGAAGCTTTCTTT

d_call: .
j_call: TRBJ2-1
clone_size: .
v_call: TRBV7-2
cdr3_aa: CASSPVGADVQFF
cdr3_nt: TGTGCCAGCAGCCCGGTGGGGGCCGACGTGCAGTTCTTC

d_call: .
j_call: TRBJ1-1
clone_size: few
v_call: TRBV5-1
cdr3_aa: CASSLDPGRGTEAFF
cdr3_nt: TGCGCCAGCAGCTTGGATCCGGGAAGGGGCACTGAAGCTTTCTTT

d_call: .
j_call: TRBJ2-2
clone_size: .
v_call: TRBV7-3
cdr3_aa: CASSPDSNTGELFF
cdr3_nt: TGTGCCAGCAGTCCTGACTCCAACACCGGGGAGCTGTTTTTT

d_call: TRBD1
j_call: TRBJ1-2
clone_size: .
v_call: TRBV4-1
cdr3_aa: CASSPRDSLNYGYTF
cdr3_nt: TGCGCCAGCAGCCCAAGGGACAGCCTTAACTATGGCTACACCTTC

d_call: TRBD1
j_call: TRBJ2-7
clone_size: .
v_call: TRBV6-5
cdr3_aa: CASSYTEATGTYEQYF
cdr3_nt: TGTGCCAGCAGTTACACCGAGGCGACAGGGACCTACGAGCAGTACTTC